The text below deals with one T cell receptor beta chain. Its specificity is not known. Every subset had its genomic DNA shared out evenly among several immunoSEQ plates. Only in-frame clones appear in the TCRdb table, and some are missing; sequencing was by immunoSEQ multiplex PCR. The sample has over 850,000 clones, 75% to 85% seen once. The entry originates in a study of shared clonotypes between healthy human individuals. Across the whole study: Those who served as donors were a couple of women and three men between the ages of 18 and 49.

From germline, CDR1 is SNHLY and CDR2 FYNNEI. There are 12 residues in the CDR3. V lost 6 bases, J lost 8 bases, and 14 bases lay in between. Study-level findings and limits: Shared across a handful of donors were 4% to 5% of the naive CD4 clonotypes. Depth of sequencing was expected to influence donor clonotype sharing.

The receptor was derived from a man younger than 30 in good health. Some clones in this sample may be carry-over from other donors' samples. The sequencing input was memory CD4+ T cells from PBMCs. The subset is: CD45RA-negative fraction. V is TRBV2 and J is TRBJ2-7; D possibly corresponds to TRBD2 (6 bases). CDR3 coding DNA: TGTGCCAGCAGGATTGGGGGGTTGCAGCAGTACTTC. This sequence encodes CASRIGGLQQYF.